Presented here are 9 T cell receptor beta chains from one specimen sequenced in a study of T cell responses to AZD1222 COVID-19 vaccine. Repertoires were generated with immunoSEQ multiplex PCR, while TCRdb's copy carries only in-frame clones and drops some. The data contain 130,000 to 150,000 clones, about 93% of them singletons. The specimen was peripheral blood, collected on day 0 of AZD1222 vaccination. The source is an adult in good health.

This chain links TRBV3-1 (or the pseudogene TRBV3-2) with TRBJ1-1; the D is unclear. CDR3 length: 13 residues. In germline, CDR1 is LGHDT, CDR2 YNNKEL (reference sequence). Trimming left V 4 bases short and J 8 bases short, with 14 bases between. The CDR3 loop is CASSRGTFAEAFF. CDR3 nucleotides: TGTGCCAGCAGCCGCGGTACATTTGCGGAAGCTTTCTTT.

The chain links TRBV6-2 or TRBV6-3 to TRBJ2-7; D ambiguous. Trimming took 2 bases from V and 3 from J, leaving 8 bases between them. From germline, CDR1 is MNHEY and CDR2 SVGEGT. The CDR3 spans 13 residues. CDR3 sequence (DNA): TGTGCCAGCAGTTACGGGGTGAACTACGAGCAGTACTTC. Protein product: CASSYGVNYEQYF.

This chain links TRBV3-1 (or the pseudogene TRBV3-2) with TRBJ2-4; 9 bases match TRBD2. V lost 1 base, J lost 1 base, and 2 bases stayed unmatched. CDR3 length: 16 residues. The germline gives CDR1 LGHDT, CDR2 YNNKEL (reference sequence). DNA of the CDR3: TGTGCCAGCAGCCAAGGGACTAGCGTTGCCAAAAACATTCAGTACTTC. It specifies CASSQGTSVAKNIQYF.

The chain joins TRBV7-2 to TRBJ1-2; no clear D gene. Germline V lookup: CDR1 SGHTA, CDR2 FQGNSA. The CDR3 extends over 13 amino acids. Trimming took 2 bases from V and 3 from J, leaving 7 bases between them. The CDR3 bases are TGTGCCAGCAGCTTAAGTAGGGACTATGGCTACACCTTC. Protein sequence: CASSLSRDYGYTF.

The chain recombines TRBV30 with TRBJ2-5; D remains unclear. The germline V gene has CDR1 GTSNPN and CDR2 SVGIG (reference sequence). Trimming removed 3 bases at V and 5 bases at J, with 13 bases between. This CDR3 has 13 amino acids. The CDR3 reads CAWSHLAVETQYF. CDR3 coding DNA: TGTGCCTGGAGCCACCTCGCTGTGGAGACCCAGTACTTC.

The chain is built from TRBV5-1 and TRBJ1-2; 10 nucleotides match TRBD1. The J segment lost 7 bases and the V segment lost 0 bases, leaving 3 bases of the junction unmatched. The CDR3 contains 14 residues. Germline CDR1 SGHRS, CDR2 YFSETQ. The CDR3, as DNA: TGCGCCAGCAGCTTGGACGGGACAGGGGCTGGCTACACCTTC. Its protein product is CASSLDGTGAGYTF.

The rearrangement joins TRBV27 to TRBJ2-1; D possibly corresponds to TRBD1 (6 bases). V shed 2 bases and J shed 6 bases, with 17 bases lying between them. CDR1 and CDR2 from the germline V gene are MNHEY and SMNVEV (reference sequence). This CDR3 is 16 amino acids long. This CDR3 is CASSLPFTGFGNEQFF. The CDR3 region has the DNA TGTGCCAGCAGTTTACCCTTTACAGGGTTTGGCAATGAGCAGTTCTTC.

The gene calls are TRBV28 and TRBJ2-7; unclear D gene. The CDR3 is 16 amino acids. In germline, CDR1 is MDHEN, CDR2 SYDVKM. V was trimmed by 4 bases and J by 2 bases, leaving 18 bases between them. The CDR3 sequence: CASSSAYTATAYEQYF. The DNA of the CDR3 is TGTGCCAGCAGTTCCGCTTATACCGCGACTGCCTACGAGCAGTACTTC.

V is TRBV10-3 and J is TRBJ1-5, with D tentatively TRBD1 (5 bases). Germline CDR1 reads ENHRY; CDR2 reads SYGVKD. The CDR3 runs to 15 residues. The V end lost 0 bases, the J end lost 1 base, and 7 bases lay between the germline ends. The CDR3 region has the DNA TGTGCCATCAGTGAGTCTGGGGACAGCAATCAGCCCCAGCATTTT. Translating it yields CAISESGDSNQPQHF.